Listed here are 27 T cell receptor beta chains from one sample, sequenced in a study of beta chain features in type 1 diabetes. Study results and limitations: Across all four CD4+ subsets, people with type 1 diabetes showed modestly shorter TCRB CDR3s.

As every portion of the isolated RNA was reverse transcribed, the sequencing read expressed TCRB transcripts. This table comes from immunoSEQ multiplex PCR, and its TCRdb copy is limited to in-frame clones, with some not included. The table records more than 550,000 clones, over 12% of them present only once. No cognate antigen is known for these TCRs. The specimen was naive CD4+ T cells from blood. These receptors were taken from a young man with type 1 diabetes.

The J gene is TRBJ2-5, the V gene TRBV19; D not resolved. Trimming took 0 bases from V and 5 from J, leaving 10 bases between them. Germline values: CDR1 LNHDA, CDR2 SQIVND (reference sequence). The CDR3 covers 14 residues. The CDR3, as DNA: TGTGCCAGTAGTATAGAGGGCACAATGGAGACCCAGTACTTC. It codes for CASSIEGTMETQYF.

The chain combines TRBV7-2 with TRBJ2-5; TRBD2 agrees at 8 bases. The CDR3 is made up of 14 amino acids. Germline V lookup: CDR1 SGHTA, CDR2 FQGNSA. The V and J ends lost 5 bases and 4 bases, in that order; junction bases with no gene match: 6. CDR3 sequence reads: CASSRTSMGETQYF. Here the CDR3 DNA reads TGTGCCAGCAGCCGGACTAGCATGGGAGAGACCCAGTACTTC.

This clone was counted only a few times. The chain is built from TRBV4-2 and TRBJ1-4; TRBD1 is a possible D gene (5 bases). This CDR3 contains 15 residues. Germline-derived CDR1 and CDR2 are LGHNA and YNFKEQ. The V end lost 2 bases, the J end lost 7 bases, and 14 bases lay between the germline ends. The CDR3 region is CASSQTPGESEKLFF. The DNA of the CDR3 is TGTGCCAGCAGCCAAACTCCGGGGGAGAGTGAAAAACTGTTTTTT.

The chain joins TRBV21-1 to TRBJ2-1. TRBV21-1 is a listed pseudogene. CDR3 length: 15 residues. The CDR3 region has the DNA TGTGCCAGCCCAGTGGGGGCTGGGGGGTTCAATGAGCAGTTCTTC. As protein: CASPVGAGGFNEQFF.

This clone turned up a few times. The genes are TRBV7-9 and TRBJ2-5; maybe TRBD2 (5 bases). This CDR3 is 16 amino acids long. From germline, CDR1 is SEHNR and CDR2 FQNEAQ (reference sequence). V was shortened by 5 bases and J by 3 bases, with 19 bases between the two germline ends. The CDR3 DNA is TGTGCCAGCAGCGAGGGAACCATTTCGAGGGAAGAGACCCAGTACTTC. Translating it yields CASSEGTISREETQYF.

This chain links TRBV28 with TRBJ2-7; D uncertain. Germline values: CDR1 MDHEN, CDR2 SYDVKM. CDR3 length equals 15 residues. V was pared by 7 bases and J by 5 bases, with 21 bases between. In DNA, the CDR3 is TGTGCCAGCACTTTCCCCGGAGAATATACCCACGAGCAGTACTTC. Translated, it gives CASTFPGEYTHEQYF.

The chain has TRBV7-2 and TRBJ2-7; D unresolved. CDR3 size: 15 residues. The V and J ends lost 3 bases and 0 bases respectively, with 12 bases between them. The germline gives CDR1 SGHTA, CDR2 FQGNSA. CDR3: CASSFAVTFSYEQYF. The CDR3, as DNA: TGTGCCAGCAGCTTTGCGGTGACCTTCTCCTACGAGCAGTACTTC.

The CDR3 bases are TGTGCCAGCAGCTCGGGACTAGCGGGAGGGCCTGAGCAGTTCTTC. Protein: CASSSGLAGGPEQFF. This sequence joins TRBV7-2 and TRBJ2-1, with 16 bases matching TRBD2. Germline V gene sequence: CDR1 SGHTA, CDR2 FQGNSA. The J segment lost 9 bases and the V segment lost 4 bases, leaving 3 bases of the junction unmatched. The CDR3 is 15 amino acids.

This clone was seen a handful of times. The chain combines TRBV9 with TRBJ1-6; possibly TRBD1 for D (6 bases). V shed 4 bases and J shed 7 bases, with 15 bases lying between them. The CDR3 length is 15 residues. The germline V gene has CDR1 SGDLS and CDR2 YYNGEE. The CDR3 is CASSPGGRGNSPLHF. CDR3 nucleotide sequence: TGTGCCAGCAGCCCGGGGGGGCGAGGCAATTCACCCCTCCACTTT.

The rearrangement joins TRBV4-1 to TRBJ1-4; D might be TRBD1 (5 bases). CDR1 is MGHRA, CDR2 YSYEKL, per germline. The CDR3 has 16 amino acids. The V and J ends lost 5 bases and 3 bases respectively, with 16 bases between them. CDR3 sequence: CASSSRGRGPNEKLFF. CDR3 in DNA: TGCGCCAGCAGCTCTCGCGGACGGGGCCCTAATGAAAAACTGTTTTTT.

This rearrangement joins TRBV4-3 to TRBJ2-5; D is unclear. The CDR3 sequence is 16 residues long. Per germline, CDR1 LGHNA and CDR2 YSLEER. Trimming stripped 4 bases from V and 2 bases from J, with 17 bases between. This CDR3 reads CASSPRGRSLQETQYF. CDR3 in DNA: TGCGCCAGCAGCCCTCGAGGCAGGAGTTTACAAGAGACCCAGTACTTC.

The rearrangement uses TRBV10-3 and TRBJ1-2; unclear D gene. CDR3 length equals 13 residues. Trimming removed 3 bases at V and 4 bases at J, with 9 bases between. Germline CDR1 ENHRY, CDR2 SYGVKD. CDR3 nucleotide sequence: TGTGCCATCAGTGACGGCAGAGGCTATGGCTACACCTTC. Translated: CAISDGRGYGYTF.

The rearrangement joins TRBV5-6 to TRBJ1-6; no clear D gene. V was trimmed by 4 bases and J by 9 bases, leaving 14 bases between them. The germline V gene encodes CDR1 SGHDT and CDR2 YYEEEE. This CDR3 spans 14 amino acids. The CDR3 bases are TGTGCCAGCAGCAAGGACCTGAGCGCTTCACCCCTCCACTTT. As protein: CASSKDLSASPLHF.

This sequence joins TRBV13 and TRBJ1-1, with a possible D match to TRBD1 (6 bases). The CDR3 runs to 13 residues. The V end was cut by 1 base, the J end by 9 bases, with 12 bases between. From germline, CDR1 is PRHDT and CDR2 FYEKMQ (reference sequence). CDR3 DNA: TGTGCCAGCAGCTTAGCGGACAGCACCAAAGCTTTCTTT. Its protein product is CASSLADSTKAFF.

This clone was recorded once. The rearrangement uses TRBV2 and TRBJ1-5, with 11 bases lining up with TRBD1. V was pared by 6 bases and J by 7 bases, with 11 bases of the junction left unmatched. Germline CDR1 reads SNHLY; CDR2 reads FYNNEI. The CDR3 loop spans 16 amino acids. Here the CDR3 reads CASSDPGQGDQQPQHF. The CDR3 nucleotides read TGTGCCAGCAGCGATCCGGGACAGGGGGATCAACAGCCCCAGCATTTT.

The chain links TRBV9 to TRBJ2-7; D may match TRBD1 or TRBD2 (6 bases each). Germline assignment: CDR1 SGDLS and CDR2 YYNGEE. This CDR3 region has 15 residues. Trimming stripped 0 bases from V and 4 bases from J, with 14 bases between. CDR3 coding DNA: TGTGCCAGCAGCGTAGAAGGGGGAGGCTATTACGAGCAGTACTTC. Protein: CASSVEGGGYYEQYF.

V is TRBV15 and J is TRBJ2-7; TRBD1 matches 8 bases. From germline, CDR1 is LNHNV and CDR2 YYDKDF (reference sequence). The CDR3 has 16 amino acids. V was clipped by 1 base and J by 3 bases; unmatched bases: 8. The chain's CDR3 is CATSRGRDRTVYEQYF. CDR3 bases: TGTGCCACCAGCAGAGGTCGGGACAGGACGGTCTACGAGCAGTACTTC. Based on the CDR3 plus reference TRBV15 and TRBJ2-7, the full variable domain is DAMVIQNPRYQVTQFGKPVTLSCSQTLNHNVMYWYQQKSSQAPKLLFHYYDKDFNNEADTPDNFQSRRPNTSFCFLDIRSPGLGDTAMYLCATSRGRDRTVYEQYFGPGTRLTVT.

This clone was observed a handful of times. The chain combines TRBV2 with TRBJ2-5, with TRBD2 matching over 7 bases. Unmatched junction bases numbered 7, after V lost 6 bases and J lost 3 bases. This CDR3 is 14 amino acids long. Germline V gene data show CDR1 as SNHLY and CDR2 as FYNNEI. In nucleotides, the CDR3 is TGTGCCAGCAGACAGACTAGCACCGAAGAGACCCAGTACTTC. Its protein is CASRQTSTEETQYF. Using reference TRBV2 and TRBJ2-5 for the parts outside the CDR3, the full variable domain is EPEVTQTPSHQVTQMGQEVILRCVPISNHLYFYWYRQILGQKVEFLVSFYNNEISEKSEIFDDQFSVERPDGSNFTLKIRSTKLEDSAMYFCASRQTSTEETQYFGPGTRLLVL.

Only a few counts were recorded for this clone. This chain connects TRBV28 to TRBJ1-1, with D uncertain. This CDR3 is 12 amino acids long. CDR1 MDHEN and CDR2 SYDVKM come from the germline V gene. Trimming left V 5 bases short and J 3 bases short, with 7 bases between. The DNA of the CDR3 is TGTGCCAGCAGTCGAGAAGACACTGAAGCTTTCTTT. Its protein is CASSREDTEAFF.

This clone has more than one count but fewer than ten. This specimen includes other DNA sequences encoding the same CDR3. V and J are TRBV7-9 and TRBJ1-1, with a weak D call TRBD1 (5 bases). The V end lost 2 bases, the J end lost 5 bases, and 9 bases lay between the germline ends. The CDR3 has 13 residues. Germline CDR1 is SEHNR and CDR2 is FQNEAQ (reference sequence). CDR3 DNA sequence: TGTGCCAGCAGCTTAACGGGGGAGACTGAAGCTTTCTTT. This translates into CASSLTGETEAFF.

This clone has more than one count but fewer than ten. The chain combines TRBV19 with TRBJ2-1; no clear D gene. This CDR3 has 16 residues. Trimming took off 3 bases at V and 4 bases at J, with 16 bases between the two ends. Germline V gives CDR1 LNHDA, CDR2 SQIVND (reference sequence). CDR3 region: CASSIGGRGSYNEQFF. CDR3 coding DNA: TGTGCCAGTAGTATTGGTGGCCGCGGAAGTTACAATGAGCAGTTCTTC.

This clone was observed a handful of times. CDR3 loop: CASSLRQGAWQETQYF. CDR3 DNA sequence: TGTGCCAGCAGCCTCCGACAGGGGGCTTGGCAAGAGACCCAGTACTTC. The chain recombines TRBV14 with TRBJ2-5; 10 bases line up with TRBD1. The V gene end was trimmed by 4 bases and the J gene end by 2 bases; junction bases not matched to a gene: 7. This CDR3 has 16 residues. Germline CDR1 SGHDN, CDR2 FVKESK. Drawing the rest from reference TRBV14 and TRBJ2-5, the complete variable domain is EAGVTQFPSHSVIEKGQTVTLRCDPISGHDNLYWYRRVMGKEIKFLLHFVKESKQDESGMPNNRFLAERTGGTYSTLKVQPAELEDSGVYFCASSLRQGAWQETQYFGPGTRLLVL.

The gene calls are TRBV30 and TRBJ1-1; D is undetermined. This CDR3 has 15 amino acids. Germline-derived CDR1 and CDR2 are GTSNPN and SVGIG (reference sequence). The germline V and J ends were trimmed by 0 bases and 0 bases, with 11 bases remaining between them. The CDR3 loop reads CAWSVRGRLNTEAFF. DNA for the CDR3: TGTGCCTGGAGTGTACGTGGGAGGCTGAACACTGAAGCTTTCTTT.

DNA of the CDR3: TGTGCCAGCTTGGGGGGCAGTTACGAAAAACTGTTTTTT. This codes for CASLGGSYEKLFF. The chain joins TRBV2 to TRBJ1-4; D may be TRBD1 (6 bases). This CDR3 comprises 13 residues. Trimming shortened V by 8 bases and J by 8 bases, and 15 bases separated the two germline ends. Germline V gene lookup returns CDR1 SNHLY and CDR2 FYNNEI. Combining the CDR3 with reference TRBV2 and TRBJ1-4 gives the whole variable domain EPEVTQTPSHQVTQMGQEVILRCVPISNHLYFYWYRQILGQKVEFLVSFYNNEISEKSEIFDDQFSVERPDGSNFTLKIRSTKLEDSAMYFCASLGGSYEKLFFGSGTQLSVL.

The chain couples TRBV5-1 to TRBJ2-7, with D possibly called TRBD1 or TRBD2 (6 bases each). V lost 3 bases to trimming and J lost 8 bases, with 21 bases between them. The CDR3 totals 15 residues. Per the germline V gene, CDR1 is SGHRS and CDR2 is YFSETQ. The CDR3 loop reads CASSSSLPGAGKQYF. The CDR3 DNA sequence: TGCGCCAGCAGCTCCTCTCTCCCGGGGGCGGGTAAGCAGTACTTC.

This chain uses TRBV14 with TRBJ1-1; 11 bases line up with TRBD1. Germline lookup yields CDR1 SGHDN and CDR2 FVKESK. With V trimmed by 2 bases and J by 0 bases, 5 bases remained unmatched. This CDR3 region has 17 residues. As DNA, the CDR3 is TGTGCCAGCAGCCAAACTCGGACAGGGGGCATGAACACTGAAGCTTTCTTT. Residues: CASSQTRTGGMNTEAFF.

This clone was recorded at least ten times. The chain recombines TRBV7-9 with TRBJ1-1; D might be TRBD1 (6 bases). In germline, CDR1 is SEHNR, CDR2 FQNEAQ (reference sequence). The ends were cut back, 5 bases at V and 0 bases at J, with 13 bases in the middle. The CDR3 is 15 residues long. The CDR3 region is CASSLQGTVNTEAFF. The CDR3 DNA is TGTGCCAGCAGCCTCCAGGGGACGGTGAACACTGAAGCTTTCTTT.